These 12 T cell receptor beta chains share one sample of origin, sequenced in a study of T cells in Graves' hyperthyroidism and ophthalmopathy. Template material for amplifying TCR beta CDR3 regions consisted of RNA transcripts. First-round RT-PCR of the TCR CDR3 relied on the HTBI primer set. TCRdb independently ran MiXCR on the multiplex PCR reads; one entry per CDR3 protein. The sample holds hundreds of thousands of distinct CDR3 sequences, just under 45% seen once. Sequenced: peripheral blood or thyroid tissue (not recorded which). The receptors originated from an adult man with Graves' disease, either hyperthyroidism or ophthalmopathy (not recorded which).

In nucleotides, the CDR3 is TGTGCCAGCAGCCGAACCGGGACCCAGTCGGTGGGCGGGGAGCTGTTTTTT. This translates into CASSRTGTQSVGGELFF. The rearrangement links TRBV7-2 to TRBJ2-2, with D perhaps matching TRBD1 or TRBD2 (5 bases each). CDR3 length: 17 residues. V was trimmed by 5 bases and J by 7 bases, leaving 23 bases between them. The germline CDR1 and CDR2 sequences are SGHTA and FQGNSA. The full variable domain, rest sourced from reference TRBV7-2 and TRBJ2-2, is GAGVSQSPSNKVTEKGKDVELRCDPISGHTALYWYRQSLGQGLEFLIYFQGNSAPDKSGLPSDRFSAERTGGSVSTLTIQRTQQEDSAVYLCASSRTGTQSVGGELFFGEGSRLTVL.

The sample holds one count of this clonotype. This CDR3 fails to terminate in the conserved phenylalanine or tryptophan, so it likely reflects a read error. J is TRBJ2-7 and V is TRBV7-6; 7 bases are a match to TRBD2. Germline V gives CDR1 SGHVS, CDR2 FNYEAQ. Losses at the gene ends were 4 bases for V and 3 bases for J; bases not matched to a gene: 3. The CDR3 sequence is 13 residues long. The CDR3 DNA follows: TGTGCCAGCAGCTCACGGGGGGACTACGAGCAGTACTCC. Translating it yields CASSSRGDYEQYS.

As regards this clonotype: It may be a read error: a sequence one base away is much more abundant. This chain joins TRBV27 and TRBJ1-4, with unresolved D. V lost 6 bases, J lost 3 bases, and 8 bases lay in between. The length of the CDR3 is 13 residues. Germline V gene data show CDR1 as MNHEY and CDR2 as SMNVEV (reference sequence). The CDR3 DNA follows: TGTGCCAGCAGCCGACGGTCTAATGAAAAACTGTTTTTT. As protein: CASSRRSNEKLFF. Full variable domain (remainder filled in from reference TRBV27 and TRBJ1-4): EAQVTQNPRYLITVTGKKLTVTCSQNMNHEYMSWYRQDPGLGLRQIYYSMNVEVTDKGDVPEGYKVSRKEKRNFPLILESPSPNQTSLYFCASSRRSNEKLFFGSGTQLSVL.

This clonotype has more than one count but fewer than ten. The rearrangement joins TRBV5-1 to TRBJ1-1; 9 bases align to TRBD1. The trim removed 5 bases at V and 1 base at J, leaving 9 bases unmatched. The germline gives CDR1 SGHRS, CDR2 YFSETQ. CDR3 length: 16 amino acids. This chain's CDR3 is CASRSLPGQGNTEAFF. CDR3 DNA sequence: TGCGCCAGCAGATCCCTCCCGGGACAGGGGAACACTGAAGCTTTCTTT.

This clonotype was detected many times. The rearrangement joins TRBV7-2 to TRBJ1-3; D gene unclear. V was trimmed by 1 base and J by 1 base, leaving 8 bases between them. CDR1 and CDR2 (germline): SGHTA, FQGNSA. The CDR3 is made up of 15 amino acids. CDR3 amino acids: CASSLVPTSGNTIYF. CDR3 in DNA: TGTGCCAGCAGCTTAGTGCCGACATCTGGAAACACCATATATTTT.

This clonotype was found many times. CDR3 in DNA: TGTGCCAGCAGCCAGGGATTGTGGTCTGGGGCCAACGTCCTGACTTTC. It translates to CASSQGLWSGANVLTF. This chain connects TRBV7-6 to TRBJ2-6; a weak D match, TRBD1 (5 bases). From germline, CDR1 is SGHVS and CDR2 FNYEAQ. V lost 5 bases to trimming and J lost 1 base, with 12 bases between them. This CDR3 has 16 residues.

V is TRBV7-2 and J is TRBJ1-1, with D tentatively TRBD1 (5 bases). Per the germline V gene, CDR1 is SGHTA and CDR2 is FQGNSA. Trimming stripped 5 bases from V and 3 bases from J, with 7 bases between. The CDR3 sequence is 12 residues long. DNA of the CDR3: TGTGCCAGCAGCCGACAGTACACTGAAGCTTTCTTT. It translates to CASSRQYTEAFF.

V gene TRBV10-3 combines with J gene TRBJ2-5; D is unclear. CDR1 and CDR2 from the germline V gene are ENHRY and SYGVKD. CDR3 size: 12 residues. V was trimmed by 0 bases and J by 5 bases, leaving 4 bases between them. This CDR3 is CAISESWETQYF. For the CDR3, the DNA is TGTGCCATCAGTGAGTCTTGGGAGACCCAGTACTTC.

About this clonotype: A much more abundant neighbour one base away suggests this may be a read error. The rearrangement uses TRBV20-1 and TRBJ2-6, with 9 bases identical to TRBD1. Germline loops: CDR1 DFQATT, CDR2 SNEGSKA (reference sequence). The length of the CDR3 is 20 residues. V shed 4 bases and J 0 bases; nucleotides not matched to a gene: 16. DNA of the CDR3: TGCAGTGCTACGTCCGGGACAGGGACTATTCCGAGCTCTGGGGCCAACGTCCTGACTTTC. It specifies CSATSGTGTIPSSGANVLTF.

Regarding this clonotype: A much larger clone sits a single nucleotide away, making a read error possible. The chain recombines TRBV29-1 with TRBJ1-4; D might be TRBD1 (5 bases). Deletions cut 3 bases from V and 8 bases from J, with 19 bases between. Germline V gene lookup returns CDR1 SQVTM and CDR2 ANQGSEA. The CDR3 is 15 residues long. The CDR3: CSVDSLRGSREKLFF. CDR3 nucleotide sequence: TGCAGCGTTGATAGCCTTAGGGGATCGCGGGAAAAACTGTTTTTT.

The table lists this clonotype with many counts. The V call is TRBV7-9, the J call TRBJ1-1; D is undetermined. CDR1 and CDR2 (germline): SEHNR, FQNEAQ (reference sequence). The CDR3 contains 11 residues. V was trimmed by 3 bases and J by 10 bases, leaving 9 bases between them. CDR3 sequence (DNA): TGTGCCAGCAGCTTTTTTCCCGGAGCTTTCTTT. Translated, it gives CASSFFPGAFF.

The DNA of the CDR3 is TGTGCCAGCAGCTTCGATTTAGTGGACAATCAGCCCCAGCATTTT. This translates into CASSFDLVDNQPQHF. The chain recombines TRBV5-6 with TRBJ1-5; no clear D gene. V dropped 2 bases and J dropped 3 bases, with 12 bases sitting between them. Per the germline V gene, CDR1 is SGHDT and CDR2 is YYEEEE. The CDR3 sequence is 15 residues long.